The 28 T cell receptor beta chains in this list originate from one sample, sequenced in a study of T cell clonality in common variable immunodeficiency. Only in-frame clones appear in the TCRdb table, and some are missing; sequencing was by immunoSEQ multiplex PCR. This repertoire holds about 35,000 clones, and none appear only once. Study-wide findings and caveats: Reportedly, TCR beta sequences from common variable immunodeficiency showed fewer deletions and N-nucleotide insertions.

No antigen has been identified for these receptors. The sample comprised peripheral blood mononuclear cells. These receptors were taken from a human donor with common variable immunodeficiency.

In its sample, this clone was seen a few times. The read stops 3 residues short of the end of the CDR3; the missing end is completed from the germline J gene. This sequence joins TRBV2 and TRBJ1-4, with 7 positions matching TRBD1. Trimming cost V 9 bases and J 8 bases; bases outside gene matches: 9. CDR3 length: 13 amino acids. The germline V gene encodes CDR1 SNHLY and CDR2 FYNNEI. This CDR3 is CASALTGKEKLFF. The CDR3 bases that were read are TGTGCCAGTGCCTTGACAGGGAAGGAAAAA.

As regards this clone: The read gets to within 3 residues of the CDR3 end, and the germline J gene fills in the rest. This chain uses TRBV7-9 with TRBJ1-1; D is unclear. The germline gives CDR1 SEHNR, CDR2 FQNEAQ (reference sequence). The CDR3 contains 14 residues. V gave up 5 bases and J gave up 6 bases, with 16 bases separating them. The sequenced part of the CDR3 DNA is TGTGCCAGCAGCGGCGGGGAACGGGGAGCTGAA. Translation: CASSGGERGAE. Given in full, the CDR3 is CASSGGERGAEAFF.

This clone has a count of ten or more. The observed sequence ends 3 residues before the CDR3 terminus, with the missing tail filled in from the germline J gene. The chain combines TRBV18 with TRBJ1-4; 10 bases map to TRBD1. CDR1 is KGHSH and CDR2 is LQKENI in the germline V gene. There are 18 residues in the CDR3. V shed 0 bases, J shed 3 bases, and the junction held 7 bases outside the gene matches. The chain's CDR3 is CASSPPSGQGPPNEKLFF. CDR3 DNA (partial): TGTGCCAGCTCACCACCGTCGGGACAGGGGCCGCCTAATGAAAAA.

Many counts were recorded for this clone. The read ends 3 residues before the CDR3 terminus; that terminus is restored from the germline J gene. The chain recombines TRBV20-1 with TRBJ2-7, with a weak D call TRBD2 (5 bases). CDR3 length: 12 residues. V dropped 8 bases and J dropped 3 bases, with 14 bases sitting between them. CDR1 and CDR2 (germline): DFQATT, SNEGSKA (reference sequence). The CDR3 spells CSTGGRGYEQYF. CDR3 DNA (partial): TGCAGTACCGGAGGCCGGGGCTACGAG.

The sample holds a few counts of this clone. The CDR3 reads CASSEEQGKGQPQHF. The part of the CDR3 DNA that was read is TGTGCCAGCAGTGAAGAACAGGGGAAGGGACAGCCC. The chain uses TRBV2 and TRBJ1-5, with 7 bases identical to TRBD1. The read gets to within 3 residues of the CDR3 end, and the germline J gene fills in the rest. V gave up 1 base and J gave up 7 bases; unmatched junction bases: 7. The CDR3 is 15 amino acids. Germline V CDR1 and CDR2: SNHLY, FYNNEI.

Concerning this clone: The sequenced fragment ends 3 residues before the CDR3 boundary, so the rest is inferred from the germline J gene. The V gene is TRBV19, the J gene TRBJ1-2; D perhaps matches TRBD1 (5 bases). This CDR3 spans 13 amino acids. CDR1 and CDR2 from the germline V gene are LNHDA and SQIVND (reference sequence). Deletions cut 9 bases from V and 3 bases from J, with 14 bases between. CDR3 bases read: TGTGCCAGCCGCGGGGCTTCGGACTATGGC. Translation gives CASRGASDYG. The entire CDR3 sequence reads CASRGASDYGYTF.

The CDR3 spells CASSFSLAAVDNEQFF. CDR3 DNA (partial): TGTGCCAGCAGTTTTTCTCTAGCGGCCGTGGACAATGAG. The V gene is TRBV2, the J gene TRBJ2-1; TRBD2 matches 7 bases. The DNA ends 3 residues before the CDR3 does, and the rest of the CDR3 is filled in from the germline J gene. CDR3 length equals 16 residues. Germline V gene lookup returns CDR1 SNHLY and CDR2 FYNNEI. V lost 5 bases and J lost 5; bases outside the gene matches: 12.

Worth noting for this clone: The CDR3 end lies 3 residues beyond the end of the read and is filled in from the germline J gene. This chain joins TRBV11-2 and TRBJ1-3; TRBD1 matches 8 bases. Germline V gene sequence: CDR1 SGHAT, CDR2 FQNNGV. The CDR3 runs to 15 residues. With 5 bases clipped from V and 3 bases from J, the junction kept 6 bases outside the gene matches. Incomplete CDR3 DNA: TGTGCCAGCAGCACCCGGACAGGGAGTGGAAACACC. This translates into CASSTRTGSGNT. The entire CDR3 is CASSTRTGSGNTIYF.

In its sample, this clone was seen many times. CDR3 in amino acids: CASSLGGTGYYGYTF. The covered CDR3 bases are TGTGCCAGCAGCTTAGGTGGGACAGGGTATTACGGC. The rearrangement uses TRBV11-2 and TRBJ1-2, with TRBD1 matching 9 bases. The read terminates 3 residues ahead of where the CDR3 ends, so the germline J gene completes it. CDR1 SGHAT and CDR2 FQNNGV come from the germline V gene. The CDR3 contains 15 residues.

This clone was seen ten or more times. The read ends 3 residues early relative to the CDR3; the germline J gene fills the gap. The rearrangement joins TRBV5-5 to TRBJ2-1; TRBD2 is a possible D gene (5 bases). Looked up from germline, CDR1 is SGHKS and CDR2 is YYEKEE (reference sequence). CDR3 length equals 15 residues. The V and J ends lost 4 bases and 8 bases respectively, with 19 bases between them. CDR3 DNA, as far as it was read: TGTGCCAGCAGCATCGAGGGTAGCGCTAGGCATGAG. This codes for CASSIEGSARHE. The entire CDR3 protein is CASSIEGSARHEQFF.

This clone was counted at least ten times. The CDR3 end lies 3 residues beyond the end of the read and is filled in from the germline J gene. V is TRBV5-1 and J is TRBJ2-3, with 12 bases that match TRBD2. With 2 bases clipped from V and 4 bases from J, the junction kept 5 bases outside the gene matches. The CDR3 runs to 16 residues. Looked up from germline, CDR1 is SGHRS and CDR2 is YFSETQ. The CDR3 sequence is CASSLPSGGAPDTQYF. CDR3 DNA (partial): TGCGCCAGCAGCTTACCTAGCGGGGGGGCTCCAGATACG.

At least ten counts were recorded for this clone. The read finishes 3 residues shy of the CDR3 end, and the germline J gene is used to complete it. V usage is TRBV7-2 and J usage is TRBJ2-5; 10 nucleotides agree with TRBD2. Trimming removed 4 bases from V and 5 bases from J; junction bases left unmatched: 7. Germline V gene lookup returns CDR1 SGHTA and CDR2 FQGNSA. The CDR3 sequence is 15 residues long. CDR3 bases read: TGTGCCAGCAGCTACCAGCGGGGGGGCGGGGAGACC. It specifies CASSYQRGGGET. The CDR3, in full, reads CASSYQRGGGETQYF.

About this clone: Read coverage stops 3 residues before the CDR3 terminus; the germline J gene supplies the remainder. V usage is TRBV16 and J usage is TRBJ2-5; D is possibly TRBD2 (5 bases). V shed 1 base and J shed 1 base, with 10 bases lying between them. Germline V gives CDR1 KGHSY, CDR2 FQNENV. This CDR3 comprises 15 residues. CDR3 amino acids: CASSQFEGTQETQYF. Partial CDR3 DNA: TGTGCCAGCAGCCAATTCGAGGGCACCCAAGAGACC.

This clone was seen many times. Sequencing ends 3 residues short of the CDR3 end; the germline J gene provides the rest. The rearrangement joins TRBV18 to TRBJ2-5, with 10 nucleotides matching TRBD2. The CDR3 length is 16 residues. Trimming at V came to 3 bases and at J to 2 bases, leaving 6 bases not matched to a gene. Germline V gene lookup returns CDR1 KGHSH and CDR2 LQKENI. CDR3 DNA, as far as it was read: TGTGCCAGCTCACCGGGGTCTAGCGGGGGACAAGAGACC. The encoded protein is CASSPGSSGGQET. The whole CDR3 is CASSPGSSGGQETQYF.

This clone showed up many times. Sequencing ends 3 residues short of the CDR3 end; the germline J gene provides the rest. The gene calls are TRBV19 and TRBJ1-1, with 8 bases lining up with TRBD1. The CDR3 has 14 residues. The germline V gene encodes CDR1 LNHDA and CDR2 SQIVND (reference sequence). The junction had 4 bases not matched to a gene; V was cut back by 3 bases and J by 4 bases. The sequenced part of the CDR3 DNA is TGTGCCAGTAGTATTGGGGACAGGACCACTGAA. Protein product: CASSIGDRTTE. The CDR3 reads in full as CASSIGDRTTEAFF.

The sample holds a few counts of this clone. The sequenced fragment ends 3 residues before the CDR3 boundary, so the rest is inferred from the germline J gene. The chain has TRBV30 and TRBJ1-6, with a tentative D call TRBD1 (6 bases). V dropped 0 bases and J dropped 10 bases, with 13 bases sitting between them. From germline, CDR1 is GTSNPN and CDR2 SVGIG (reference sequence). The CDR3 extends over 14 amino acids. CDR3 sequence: CAWSVAQGGSPLHF. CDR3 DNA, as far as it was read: TGTGCCTGGAGTGTAGCACAGGGTGGCTCACCC.

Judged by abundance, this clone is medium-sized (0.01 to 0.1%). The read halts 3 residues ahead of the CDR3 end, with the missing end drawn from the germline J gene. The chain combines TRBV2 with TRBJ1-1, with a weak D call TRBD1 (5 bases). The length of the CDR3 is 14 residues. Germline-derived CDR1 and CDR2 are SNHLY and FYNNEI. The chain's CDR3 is CASSESGRITEAFF. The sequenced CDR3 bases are TGTGCCAGCAGTGAATCAGGGCGAATAACCGAA.

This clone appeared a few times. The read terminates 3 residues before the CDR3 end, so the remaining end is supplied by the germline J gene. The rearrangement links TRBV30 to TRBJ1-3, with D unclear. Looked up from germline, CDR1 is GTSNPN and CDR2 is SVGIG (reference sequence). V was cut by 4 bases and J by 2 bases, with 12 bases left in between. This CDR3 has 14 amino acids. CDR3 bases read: TGTGCCTGGATGAAAGCTAGGACTGGAAACACC. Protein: CAWMKARTGNT. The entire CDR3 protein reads CAWMKARTGNTIYF.

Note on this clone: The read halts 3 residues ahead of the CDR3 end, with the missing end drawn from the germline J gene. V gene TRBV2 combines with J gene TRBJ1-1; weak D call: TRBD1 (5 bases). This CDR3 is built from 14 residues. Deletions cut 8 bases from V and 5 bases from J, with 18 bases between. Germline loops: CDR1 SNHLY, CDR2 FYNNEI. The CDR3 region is CASDTLGEGTEAFF. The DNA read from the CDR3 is TGTGCCAGCGATACGCTAGGGGAAGGTACTGAA. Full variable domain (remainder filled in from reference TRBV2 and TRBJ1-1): EPEVTQTPSHQVTQMGQEVILRCVPISNHLYFYWYRQILGQKVEFLVSFYNNEISEKSEIFDDQFSVERPDGSNFTLKIRSTKLEDSAMYFCASDTLGEGTEAFFGQGTRLTVV.

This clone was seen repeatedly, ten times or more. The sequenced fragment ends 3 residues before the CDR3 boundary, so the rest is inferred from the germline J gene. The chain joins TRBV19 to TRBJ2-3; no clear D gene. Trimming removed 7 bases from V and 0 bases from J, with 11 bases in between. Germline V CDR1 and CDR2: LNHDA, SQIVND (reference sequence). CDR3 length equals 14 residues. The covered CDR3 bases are TGTGCCAGTAAGTCAGACACTAGCACAGATACG. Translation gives CASKSDTSTDT. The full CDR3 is CASKSDTSTDTQYF.

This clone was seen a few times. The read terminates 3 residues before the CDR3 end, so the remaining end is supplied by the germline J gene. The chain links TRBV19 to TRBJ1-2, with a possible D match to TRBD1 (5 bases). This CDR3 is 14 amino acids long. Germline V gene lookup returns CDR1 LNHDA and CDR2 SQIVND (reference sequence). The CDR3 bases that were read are TGTGCCAGTATTCGCCGGCATGGGCAGGGCGGC. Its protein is CASIRRHGQGG. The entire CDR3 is CASIRRHGQGGYTF.

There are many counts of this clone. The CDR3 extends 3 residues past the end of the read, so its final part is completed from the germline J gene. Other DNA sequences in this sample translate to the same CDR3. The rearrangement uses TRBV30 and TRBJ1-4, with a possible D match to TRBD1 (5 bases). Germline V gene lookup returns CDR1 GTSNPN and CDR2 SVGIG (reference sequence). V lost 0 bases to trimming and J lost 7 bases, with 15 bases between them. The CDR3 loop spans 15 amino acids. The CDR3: CAWSVVRGRREKLFF. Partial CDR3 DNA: TGTGCCTGGAGTGTTGTTCGGGGGAGGCGTGAAAAA. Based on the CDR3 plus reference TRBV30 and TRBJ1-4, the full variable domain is SQTIHQWPATLVQPVGSPLSLECTVEGTSNPNLYWYRQAAGRGLQLLFYSVGIGQISSEVPQNLSASRPQDRQFILSSKKLLLSDSGFYLCAWSVVRGRREKLFFGSGTQLSVL.

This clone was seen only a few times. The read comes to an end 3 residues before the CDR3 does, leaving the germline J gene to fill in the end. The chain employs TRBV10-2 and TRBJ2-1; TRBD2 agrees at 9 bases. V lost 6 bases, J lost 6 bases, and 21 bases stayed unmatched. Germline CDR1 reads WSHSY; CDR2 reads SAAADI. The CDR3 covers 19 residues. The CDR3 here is CASSPVTFSGGPKGNEQFF. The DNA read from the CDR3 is TGCGCCAGCAGCCCGGTCACCTTTAGCGGGGGACCAAAAGGCAATGAG.

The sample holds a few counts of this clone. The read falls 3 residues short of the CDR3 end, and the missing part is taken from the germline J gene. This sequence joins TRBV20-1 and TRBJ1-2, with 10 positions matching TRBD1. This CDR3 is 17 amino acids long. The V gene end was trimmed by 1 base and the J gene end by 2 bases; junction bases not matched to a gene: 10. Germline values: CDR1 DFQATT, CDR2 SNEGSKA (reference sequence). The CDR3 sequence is CSARVPGQGSSNYGYTF. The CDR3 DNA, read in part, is TGCAGTGCTAGAGTCCCGGGACAGGGGTCGTCAAACTATGGC.

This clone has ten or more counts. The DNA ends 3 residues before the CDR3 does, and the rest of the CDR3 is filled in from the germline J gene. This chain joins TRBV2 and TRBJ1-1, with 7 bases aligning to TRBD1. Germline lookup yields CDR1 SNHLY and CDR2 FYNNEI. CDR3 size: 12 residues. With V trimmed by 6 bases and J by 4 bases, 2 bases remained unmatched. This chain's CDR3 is CASRGTATEAFF. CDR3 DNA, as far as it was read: TGTGCCAGCAGAGGGACAGCCACTGAA.

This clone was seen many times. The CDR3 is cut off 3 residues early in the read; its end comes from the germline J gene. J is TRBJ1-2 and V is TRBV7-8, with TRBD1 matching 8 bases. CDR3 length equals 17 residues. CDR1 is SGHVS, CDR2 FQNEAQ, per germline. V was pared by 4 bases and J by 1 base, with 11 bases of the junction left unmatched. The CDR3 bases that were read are TGTGCCAGCAGCTCACGACAGGGGAGTGATTTTAACTATGGC. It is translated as CASSSRQGSDFNYG. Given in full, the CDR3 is CASSSRQGSDFNYGYTF. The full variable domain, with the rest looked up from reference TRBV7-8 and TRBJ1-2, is GAGVSQSPRYKVAKRGQDVALRCDPISGHVSLFWYQQALGQGPEFLTYFQNEAQLDKSGLPSDRFFAERPEGSVSTLKIQRTQQEDSAVYLCASSSRQGSDFNYGYTFGSGTRLTVV.

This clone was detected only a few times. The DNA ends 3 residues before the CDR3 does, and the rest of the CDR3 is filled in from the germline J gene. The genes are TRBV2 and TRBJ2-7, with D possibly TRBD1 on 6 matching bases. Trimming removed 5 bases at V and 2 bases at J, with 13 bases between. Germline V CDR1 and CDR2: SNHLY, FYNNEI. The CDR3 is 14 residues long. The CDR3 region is CASSRAGAAYEQYF. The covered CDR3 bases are TGTGCCAGCAGTCGGGCAGGGGCGGCCTACGAG.

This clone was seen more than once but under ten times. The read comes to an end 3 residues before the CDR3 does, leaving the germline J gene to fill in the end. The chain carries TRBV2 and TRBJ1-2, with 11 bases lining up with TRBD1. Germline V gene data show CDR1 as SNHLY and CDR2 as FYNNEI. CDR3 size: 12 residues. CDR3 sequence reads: CASSGQGGGYTF. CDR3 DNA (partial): TGTGCCAGCTCGGGACAGGGGGGCGGC.